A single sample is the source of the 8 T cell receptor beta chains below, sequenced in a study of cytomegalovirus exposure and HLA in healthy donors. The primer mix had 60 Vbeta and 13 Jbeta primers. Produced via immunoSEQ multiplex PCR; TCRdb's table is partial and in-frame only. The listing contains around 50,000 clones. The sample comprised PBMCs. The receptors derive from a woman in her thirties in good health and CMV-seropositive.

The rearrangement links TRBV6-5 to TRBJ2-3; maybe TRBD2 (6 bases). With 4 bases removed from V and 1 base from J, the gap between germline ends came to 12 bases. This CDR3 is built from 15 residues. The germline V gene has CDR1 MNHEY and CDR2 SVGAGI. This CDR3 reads CASSSGLPRTDTQYF. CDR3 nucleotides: TGTGCCAGCAGTTCGGGACTTCCCCGCACAGATACGCAGTATTTT.

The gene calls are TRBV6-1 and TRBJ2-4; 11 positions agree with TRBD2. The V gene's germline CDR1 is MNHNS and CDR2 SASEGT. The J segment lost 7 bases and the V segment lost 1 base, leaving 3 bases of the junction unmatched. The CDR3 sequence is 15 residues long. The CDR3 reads CASSEGASGGNIQYF. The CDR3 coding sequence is TGTGCCAGCAGTGAAGGGGCTAGCGGGGGGAACATTCAGTACTTC.

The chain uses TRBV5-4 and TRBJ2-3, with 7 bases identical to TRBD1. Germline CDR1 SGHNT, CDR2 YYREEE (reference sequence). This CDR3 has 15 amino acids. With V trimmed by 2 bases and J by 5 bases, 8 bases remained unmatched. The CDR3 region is CASSFLTGSEDTQYF. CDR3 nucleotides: TGTGCCAGCAGCTTTCTGACAGGGTCAGAAGATACGCAGTATTTT.

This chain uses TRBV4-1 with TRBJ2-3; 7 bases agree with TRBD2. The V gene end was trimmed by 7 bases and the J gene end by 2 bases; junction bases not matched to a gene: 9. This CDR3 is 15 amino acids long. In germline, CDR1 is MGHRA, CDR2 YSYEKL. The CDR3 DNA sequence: TGCGCCAGCACCACCAGACGGGGGGACACAGATACGCAGTATTTT. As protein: CASTTRRGDTDTQYF.

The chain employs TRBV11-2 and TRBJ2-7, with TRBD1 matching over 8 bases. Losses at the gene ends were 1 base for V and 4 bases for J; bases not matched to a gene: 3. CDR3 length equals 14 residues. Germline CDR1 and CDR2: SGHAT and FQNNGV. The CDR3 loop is CASSLGTGRYEQYF. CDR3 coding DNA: TGTGCCAGCAGCTTAGGGACAGGGAGGTACGAGCAGTACTTC.

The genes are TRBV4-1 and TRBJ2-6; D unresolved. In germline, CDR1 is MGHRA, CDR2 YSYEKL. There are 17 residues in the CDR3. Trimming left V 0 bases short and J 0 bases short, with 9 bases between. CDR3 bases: TGCGCCAGCAGCCAAGACGGTCCCCCCTCTGGGGCCAACGTCCTGACTTTC. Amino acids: CASSQDGPPSGANVLTF.

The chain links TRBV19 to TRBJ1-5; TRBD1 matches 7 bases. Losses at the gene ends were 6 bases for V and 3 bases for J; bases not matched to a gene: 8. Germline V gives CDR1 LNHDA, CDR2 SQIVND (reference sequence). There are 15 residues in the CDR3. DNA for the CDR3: TGTGCCAGTAGCCAAAACAGGGGACCCAATCAGCCCCAGCATTTT. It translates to CASSQNRGPNQPQHF.

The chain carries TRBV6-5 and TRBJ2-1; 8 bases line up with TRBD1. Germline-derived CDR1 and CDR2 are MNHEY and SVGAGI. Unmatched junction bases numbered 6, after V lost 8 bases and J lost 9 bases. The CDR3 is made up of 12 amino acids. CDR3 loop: CASSRQGTEQFF. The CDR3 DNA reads TGTGCCAGCTCGAGACAGGGGACTGAGCAGTTCTTC.